This T cell receptor (beta chain) was sequenced in a study of cytomegalovirus exposure and HLA in healthy donors. The V gene lost 0 bases and the J gene lost 2 bases, with 10 bases spanning the gap. The CDR3 extends over 15 amino acids. Germline values: CDR1 MNHNS, CDR2 SASEGT. Vbeta (60) and Jbeta (13) primers were used in the PCR. Sequencing was performed with immunoSEQ multiplex PCR; in TCRdb, only in-frame clones are kept and a portion is missing. The data show 120,000 or so clones, with over 60% seen just once and roughly 3.1% held by the top ten. This sequence was found in a man aged 25 to 40 in good health and CMV-seronegative. This chain connects TRBV6-1 to TRBJ1-2; D is possibly TRBD1 (5 bases). Specimen: PBMCs. This chain's CDR3 is CASSEAYRQNYGYTF. CDR3 bases: TGTGCCAGCAGTGAAGCTTACAGACAGAACTATGGCTACACCTTC.